Listed here are 22 T cell receptor beta chains from one sample, sequenced in a study of shared clonotypes between healthy human individuals. Measured with immunoSEQ multiplex PCR; TCRdb has only the in-frame clones, and not every one. The repertoire consists of roughly 1,500,000 clones, with approximately 98% occurring once and the leading ten covering around 0.45%. The source material was naive CD4+ T cells sorted from blood. Subset here: CD45RA+ positively selected. Every receptor here comes from a man younger than 45 in good health.

As for this clone: This specimen includes other DNA sequences encoding the same CDR3. The chain combines TRBV10-3 with TRBJ2-7; D unresolved. The CDR3 is 12 residues long. V was clipped by 0 bases and J by 4 bases, with 4 bases between them. The germline gives CDR1 ENHRY, CDR2 SYGVKD. CDR3 in amino acids: CAISESVYEQYF. As DNA, the CDR3 is TGTGCCATCAGTGAGTCGGTTTACGAGCAGTACTTC.

The chain links TRBV5-8 to TRBJ1-1; possibly TRBD1 for D (6 bases). Germline V gene data show CDR1 as SGHTS and CDR2 as YDEGEE. The CDR3 covers 16 residues. Trimming cost V 0 bases and J 11 bases, with 23 bases left between them. The CDR3 region has the DNA TGTGCCAGCAGCTTGGGTTTTTTGGACAGACTGAACCGGGCTTTCTTT. Translating it yields CASSLGFLDRLNRAFF.

V and J are TRBV2 and TRBJ1-2, with 8 bases fitting TRBD1. Trimming at V came to 5 bases and at J to 1 base, leaving 9 bases not matched to a gene. The germline CDR1 and CDR2 sequences are SNHLY and FYNNEI. The CDR3 length is 16 residues. The CDR3 reads CASSFTRDRNNYGYTF. Here the CDR3 DNA reads TGTGCCAGCAGTTTTACTCGGGACAGGAATAACTATGGCTACACCTTC.

The rearrangement uses TRBV5-1 and TRBJ2-2; D ambiguous. V was trimmed by 7 bases and J by 5 bases, leaving 18 bases between them. Germline CDR1 and CDR2: SGHRS and YFSETQ. The CDR3 length is 15 residues. CDR3 sequence: CASAVGRPGTGELFF. In nucleotides, the CDR3 is TGCGCCAGCGCCGTCGGGCGGCCTGGAACCGGGGAGCTGTTTTTT.

Concerning this clone: This specimen includes other DNA sequences encoding the same CDR3. This chain connects TRBV5-1 to TRBJ2-3; D call uncertain. Germline V lookup: CDR1 SGHRS, CDR2 YFSETQ. This CDR3 is 13 amino acids long. The V and J ends lost 4 bases and 3 bases respectively, with 9 bases between them. CDR3 in amino acids: CASSLDSTDTQYF. The CDR3 region has the DNA TGCGCCAGCAGCCTAGACTCTACAGATACGCAGTATTTT. The full variable domain, rest sourced from reference TRBV5-1 and TRBJ2-3, is KAGVTQTPRYLIKTRGQQVTLSCSPISGHRSVSWYQQTPGQGLQFLFEYFSETQRNKGNFPGRFSGRQFSNSRSEMNVSTLELGDSALYLCASSLDSTDTQYFGPGTRLTVL.

This clone was seen once. This chain connects TRBV28 to TRBJ1-1; TRBD1 aligns across 7 bases. V lost 2 bases and J lost 7; bases outside the gene matches: 7. The germline V gene has CDR1 MDHEN and CDR2 SYDVKM. This CDR3 has 14 residues. CDR3 DNA: TGTGCCAGCAGTTTAGACAGGGTCATTTATGAAGCTTTCTTT. Translation: CASSLDRVIYEAFF.

The chain uses TRBV5-6 and TRBJ2-7; 11 positions agree with TRBD1. Trimming cost V 4 bases and J 6 bases; bases outside gene matches: 9. The CDR3 runs 15 residues. CDR1 is SGHDT, CDR2 YYEEEE, per germline. CDR3: CASSQPGTGGLEQYF. CDR3 DNA: TGTGCCAGCAGCCAACCCGGGACAGGGGGACTCGAGCAGTACTTC.

Here the CDR3 reads CASSLRGQSVYEQYF. The CDR3 bases are TGTGCCAGCAGCTTACGGGGACAGTCGGTCTACGAGCAGTACTTC. The chain uses TRBV7-2 and TRBJ2-7; 7 nucleotides line up with TRBD1. From germline, CDR1 is SGHTA and CDR2 FQGNSA. The CDR3 covers 15 residues. The ends lost 2 bases at V and 3 bases at J; junction bases unmatched: 7.

The CDR3: CASRALAGGHNEQFF. The DNA of the CDR3 is TGTGCCAGCAGGGCTCTAGCGGGAGGACACAATGAGCAGTTCTTC. This chain links TRBV2 with TRBJ2-1, with 11 bases matching TRBD2. V lost 6 bases, J lost 5 bases, and 6 bases stayed unmatched. In germline, CDR1 is SNHLY, CDR2 FYNNEI. The CDR3 is 15 amino acids.

This clone was seen once. The chain joins TRBV5-6 to TRBJ1-4; D uncertain. Trimming took off 5 bases at V and 6 bases at J, with 11 bases between the two ends. This CDR3 has 13 residues. Germline V gene lookup returns CDR1 SGHDT and CDR2 YYEEEE. The CDR3 bases are TGTGCCAGCAGTTCCGGGCCCCATGAAAAACTGTTTTTT. Amino acids: CASSSGPHEKLFF. Based on the CDR3 plus reference TRBV5-6 and TRBJ1-4, the full variable domain is DAGVTQSPTHLIKTRGQQVTLRCSPKSGHDTVSWYQQALGQGPQFIFQYYEEEERQRGNFPDRFSGHQFPNYSSELNVNALLLGDSALYLCASSSGPHEKLFFGSGTQLSVL.

The J gene is TRBJ2-7, the V gene TRBV5-1; TRBD2 agrees at 8 bases. CDR1 and CDR2 from the germline V gene are SGHRS and YFSETQ. V was pared by 1 base and J by 2 bases, with 2 bases of the junction left unmatched. The CDR3 sequence is 14 residues long. The CDR3 sequence is CASSLNGGAYEQYF. The CDR3 DNA reads TGCGCCAGCAGCTTGAACGGGGGGGCCTACGAGCAGTACTTC. Using reference TRBV5-1 and TRBJ2-7 for the parts outside the CDR3, the full variable domain is KAGVTQTPRYLIKTRGQQVTLSCSPISGHRSVSWYQQTPGQGLQFLFEYFSETQRNKGNFPGRFSGRQFSNSRSEMNVSTLELGDSALYLCASSLNGGAYEQYFGPGTRLTVT.

About this clone itself: At the DNA level, this CDR3 is encoded by other sequences in the same sample as well. This chain links TRBV7-2 with TRBJ2-7; TRBD1 matches 7 bases. After removal of 5 bases from V and 1 base from J, the junction contained 2 bases not matched to a gene. Germline V gives CDR1 SGHTA, CDR2 FQGNSA. The CDR3 consists of 13 residues. CDR3 residues: CASSRDSSYEQYF. The CDR3 coding sequence is TGTGCCAGCAGCCGGGACAGTTCCTACGAGCAGTACTTC. The full variable domain, rest sourced from reference TRBV7-2 and TRBJ2-7, is GAGVSQSPSNKVTEKGKDVELRCDPISGHTALYWYRQSLGQGLEFLIYFQGNSAPDKSGLPSDRFSAERTGGSVSTLTIQRTQQEDSAVYLCASSRDSSYEQYFGPGTRLTVT.

The chain joins TRBV5-4 to TRBJ2-1; 8 bases fit TRBD1. J gave up 9 bases and V 0 bases, and 11 bases lay outside the gene matches. CDR3 size: 16 residues. The V gene's germline CDR1 is SGHNT and CDR2 YYREEE (reference sequence). DNA of the CDR3: TGTGCCAGCAGCTTGGGCGGCAGGGGGCAAGAGAGTGAGCAGTTCTTC. Its protein is CASSLGGRGQESEQFF.

This clone was counted a single time. The gene calls are TRBV9 and TRBJ2-2; TRBD1 aligns across 9 bases. CDR1 and CDR2 (germline): SGDLS, YYNGEE. The CDR3 spans 14 residues. V dropped 9 bases and J dropped 4; count of bases not matched to a gene: 7. CDR3 DNA: TGTGCCATCTCGACAGGGGGTGGCACCGGGGAGCTGTTTTTT. Protein: CAISTGGGTGELFF.

The V and J genes are TRBV5-4 and TRBJ2-5, with TRBD2 identical over 14 bases. Germline V CDR1 and CDR2: SGHNT, YYREEE (reference sequence). The CDR3 spans 19 residues. The junction had 11 bases not matched to a gene; V was cut back by 0 bases and J by 4 bases. The CDR3 region is CASSLGAVGTSGSVETQYF. The CDR3 nucleotides read TGTGCCAGCAGCTTGGGGGCGGTCGGGACTAGCGGGAGTGTAGAGACCCAGTACTTC.

For this clone: One junction end disagrees with the germline gene, perhaps due to a read error. This chain links TRBV7-7 with TRBJ2-5; TRBD1 might be the D (5 bases). This CDR3 contains 13 residues. Germline V CDR1 and CDR2: SSHAT, FNYEAQ (reference sequence). This CDR3 is CASSPRVRETQYF. CDR3 DNA sequence: TGTGCTAGCAGCCCCAGGGTGAGGGAGACCCAGTACTTC.

Only one count was recorded for this clone. The V gene is TRBV18, the J gene TRBJ2-7; a possible D gene is TRBD1 (6 bases). The CDR3 has 14 amino acids. Germline V gives CDR1 KGHSH, CDR2 LQKENI. Trimming removed 4 bases at V and 2 bases at J, with 12 bases between. CDR3 sequence reads: CASSQQKGAYEQYF. CDR3 nucleotide sequence: TGTGCCAGCTCACAGCAAAAGGGGGCCTACGAGCAGTACTTC.

The CDR3 sequence: CASSFQAGLAGGPSTGELFF. The CDR3 DNA reads as TGTGCCAGCAGTTTCCAGGCAGGACTAGCGGGAGGGCCGTCCACCGGGGAGCTGTTTTTT. V usage is TRBV27 and J usage is TRBJ2-2, with 15 bases that match TRBD2. V dropped 3 bases and J dropped 4; count of bases not matched to a gene: 12. The CDR3 extends over 20 amino acids. Germline V CDR1 and CDR2: MNHEY, SMNVEV (reference sequence).

V is TRBV27 and J is TRBJ1-4, with 11 bases matching TRBD1. The CDR3 is 15 amino acids. In germline, CDR1 is MNHEY, CDR2 SMNVEV (reference sequence). Germline trimming cut 7 bases from V and 6 bases from J; bases unmatched to any gene: 7. The CDR3 region is CASMDRGHFDEKLFF. The CDR3 DNA sequence: TGTGCCAGCATGGACAGGGGGCATTTTGATGAAAAACTGTTTTTT.

The V call is TRBV18, the J call TRBJ1-5; TRBD1 might be the D (5 bases). V gave up 6 bases and J gave up 4 bases, with 10 bases separating them. Germline values: CDR1 KGHSH, CDR2 LQKENI. This CDR3 contains 13 residues. Written as DNA, the CDR3 is TGTGCCAGCTCGGAGGGGCAGAATCAGCCCCAGCATTTT. This gives the protein CASSEGQNQPQHF.

This clone has just one count. The rearrangement joins TRBV5-1 to TRBJ2-1; 9 bases line up with TRBD1. Germline V CDR1 and CDR2: SGHRS, YFSETQ. The CDR3 runs 19 residues. The trim removed 1 base at V and 9 bases at J, leaving 20 bases unmatched. The CDR3 loop is CASSLPGPGTGLPKSEQFF. Written as DNA, the CDR3 is TGCGCCAGCAGCTTGCCCGGTCCCGGGACAGGGTTGCCTAAGAGTGAGCAGTTCTTC.

Worth noting for this clone: The junction differs from germline at one of its ends, possibly a read error. The chain has TRBV7-7 and TRBJ2-1, with 9 bases aligning to TRBD2. The CDR3 runs 15 residues. The germline CDR1 and CDR2 sequences are SSHAT and FNYEAQ (reference sequence). The CDR3 DNA sequence: TGTGCTAGCAGCGCGACGACTAGCGGAGTCAATGAGCAGTTCTTC. It is translated as CASSATTSGVNEQFF.